This T cell receptor (beta chain) was recovered during a study of blood T cells in healthy people across ages. Study overall: T cells yielded about one barcoded beta molecule per two cells through template switching.

Whole-study results and caveats: Whereas aged donors had fewer naive CD4+ cells, long-lived donors had more of them and higher diversity.

Sample-barcoded 5' priming and a J-beta primer mix drove a second PCR of roughly 7 to 11 cycles. From each sample, at least 3 million paired-end reads containing CDR3 were obtained. TCRdb independently ran MiXCR on the 5' RACE reads; one entry per CDR3 protein. The repertoire consists of 1,500,000 or so distinct CDR3 sequences, with approximately 59% occurring once and the leading ten covering over 5%. Trimming left V 0 bases short and J 2 bases short, with 8 bases between. The CDR3 has 14 residues. From germline, CDR1 is MGHRA and CDR2 YSYEKL. This clonotype was observed once. Its antigen is not known.

Sequenced material: blood. The receptor comes from a man aged 18 to 30 in good health. The chain carries TRBV4-1 and TRBJ2-7, with D perhaps TRBD1 (5 bases). CDR3 amino acids: CASSQDYRTYEQYF. The CDR3 DNA reads TGCGCCAGCAGCCAAGATTACAGGACCTACGAGCAGTACTTC.